The 20 T cell receptor beta chains below were found in one sample sequenced in a study of OX40 agonist ivuxolimab in advanced cancers. TCRdb's table, derived via immunoSEQ multiplex PCR, lists solely in-frame clones and lacks some. The data contain more than 35,000 clones, approximately 72% of them singletons. Specimen: CD4+ or CD8+ T cells sorted from blood, collected in a trial of the OX40 agonist ivuxolimab. The receptors derive from an adult with an advanced solid tumor such as melanoma, head and neck, liver or kidney cancer.

This CDR3 is CAWSMGTFSNQPQHF. In DNA, the CDR3 is TGTGCCTGGAGTATGGGGACATTTAGCAATCAGCCCCAGCATTTT. The chain recombines TRBV30 with TRBJ1-5; possibly TRBD1 for D (6 bases). The germline CDR1 and CDR2 sequences are GTSNPN and SVGIG (reference sequence). The CDR3 consists of 15 residues. Trimming left V 2 bases short and J 0 bases short, with 11 bases between.

The CDR3 DNA reads TGTGCCAGTACCTCGGAAGGCCTTTTTTACAATGAGCAGTTCTTC. It codes for CASTSEGLFYNEQFF. The rearrangement links TRBV19 to TRBJ2-1; no definite D call. Germline values: CDR1 LNHDA, CDR2 SQIVND (reference sequence). Trimming cost V 7 bases and J 4 bases, with 17 bases left between them. CDR3 size: 15 residues.

The V call is TRBV7-9, the J call TRBJ2-3; a weak D match, TRBD1 (5 bases). The V gene's germline CDR1 is SEHNR and CDR2 FQNEAQ (reference sequence). Deletions cut 5 bases from V and 5 bases from J, with 17 bases between. This CDR3 has 15 amino acids. CDR3 sequence reads: CASSPPGSDGDTQYF. Written as DNA, the CDR3 is TGTGCCAGCAGCCCTCCAGGGTCTGATGGAGATACGCAGTATTTT.

Written as DNA, the CDR3 is TGCGCCAGCAGTGGGGACGCTGGAAACACCATATATTTT. Translated: CASSGDAGNTIYF. The chain is built from TRBV5-1 and TRBJ1-3; D might be TRBD1 (5 bases). This CDR3 contains 13 residues. The V gene's germline CDR1 is SGHRS and CDR2 YFSETQ. Trimming pared 5 bases from V and 2 bases from J, leaving 8 bases between.

V and J are TRBV7-8 and TRBJ1-1; D ambiguous. This CDR3 contains 13 residues. The V end was cut by 2 bases, the J end by 14 bases, with 18 bases between. Germline values: CDR1 SGHVS, CDR2 FQNEAQ. The CDR3 DNA reads as TGTGCCAGCAGCTTATCATGGCTTCGAGAAGGATTCTTT. This encodes CASSLSWLREGFF.

The chain has TRBV19 and TRBJ2-2; tentatively, D is TRBD2 (6 bases). Between the trimmed V and J ends, which lost 5 bases and 7 bases, there was a span of 17 bases. Germline CDR1 is LNHDA and CDR2 is SQIVND (reference sequence). The CDR3 has 15 amino acids. The CDR3 region has the DNA TGTGCCAGTAGTTGGGGGGAGCCGGGCATCGGGGAGCTGTTTTTT. Its translation: CASSWGEPGIGELFF.

This chain uses TRBV5-1 with TRBJ2-5, with D perhaps TRBD1 (5 bases). The J call could be wrong; TRBJ2-7 is a better fit for the DNA end. Germline CDR1 reads SGHRS; CDR2 reads YFSETQ. The CDR3 runs 14 residues. The CDR3 loop reads CASSPTQGRDEQYF. The CDR3 region has the DNA TGCGCCAGCAGCCCGACCCAGGGTAGAGACGAGCAGTACTTC.

The chain links TRBV2 to TRBJ1-4; 8 bases align to TRBD1. CDR1 and CDR2 from the germline V gene are SNHLY and FYNNEI. The CDR3 runs to 16 residues. J gave up 1 base and V 3 bases, and 4 bases lay outside the gene matches. In DNA form, the CDR3 reads TGTGCCAGCAGTGAGGGGACAGGTGGAACTAATGAAAAACTGTTTTTT. This gives the protein CASSEGTGGTNEKLFF.

This chain connects TRBV19 to TRBJ2-2; D is uncertain. The V and J ends lost 3 bases and 6 bases respectively, with 8 bases between them. Germline V lookup: CDR1 LNHDA, CDR2 SQIVND (reference sequence). This CDR3 spans 13 amino acids. The CDR3, as DNA: TGTGCCAGTAGTATTCGGGCAGCCGGGGAGCTGTTTTTT. It is translated as CASSIRAAGELFF.

V and J are TRBV5-1 and TRBJ2-7, with TRBD1 matching over 10 bases. CDR3 size: 14 residues. The trim removed 3 bases at V and 7 bases at J, leaving 7 bases unmatched. The germline V gene encodes CDR1 SGHRS and CDR2 YFSETQ. CDR3 sequence: CASSSSGQGREQYF. In nucleotides, the CDR3 is TGCGCCAGCAGCTCCTCGGGACAGGGGAGGGAGCAGTACTTC.

The chain combines TRBV18 with TRBJ2-2; 7 nucleotides align to TRBD1. Germline V gene data show CDR1 as KGHSH and CDR2 as LQKENI. Unmatched junction bases numbered 4, after V lost 4 bases and J lost 5 bases. The CDR3 spans 14 residues. The CDR3 sequence is CASSQRQGTGELFF. CDR3 coding DNA: TGTGCCAGCTCACAAAGACAGGGAACCGGGGAGCTGTTTTTT. The full variable domain, in which reference TRBV18 and TRBJ2-2 provide the parts outside the CDR3, is NAGVMQNPRHLVRRRGQEARLRCSPMKGHSHVYWYRQLPEEGLKFMVYLQKENIIDESGMPKERFSAEFPKEGPSILRIQQVVRGDSAAYFCASSQRQGTGELFFGEGSRLTVL.

This clone was counted a single time. The gene calls are TRBV30 and TRBJ1-4; the D gene is possibly TRBD1 (5 bases). Trimming stripped 4 bases from V and 4 bases from J, with 13 bases between. This CDR3 is 14 amino acids long. The germline CDR1 and CDR2 sequences are GTSNPN and SVGIG (reference sequence). CDR3 residues: CAWTIAQGNEKLFF. The DNA of the CDR3 is TGTGCCTGGACCATTGCCCAGGGTAATGAAAAACTGTTTTTT.

V is TRBV5-6 and J is TRBJ1-5; 7 bases are a match to TRBD1. CDR1 SGHDT and CDR2 YYEEEE come from the germline V gene. The CDR3 has 15 residues. After removal of 0 bases from V and 2 bases from J, the junction contained 2 bases not matched to a gene. In DNA form, the CDR3 reads TGTGCCAGCAGCTTGGGAGGACAGGGCAATCAGCCCCAGCATTTT. Translating it yields CASSLGGQGNQPQHF.

The chain has TRBV27 and TRBJ2-3; 7 nucleotides align to TRBD2. This CDR3 region has 16 residues. Losses at the gene ends were 7 bases for V and 4 bases for J; bases not matched to a gene: 14. Germline lookup yields CDR1 MNHEY and CDR2 SMNVEV (reference sequence). CDR3 sequence (DNA): TGTGCCAGCACTACGGCTAGGCCGGGGGGATCAGATACGCAGTATTTT. Protein product: CASTTARPGGSDTQYF.

The chain carries TRBV5-1 and TRBJ2-7; 12 positions match TRBD2. CDR3 length equals 15 residues. The ends lost 0 bases at V and 7 bases at J; junction bases unmatched: 5. Germline CDR1 and CDR2: SGHRS and YFSETQ. The CDR3: CASSLGTSGIGEQYF. The CDR3 DNA sequence: TGCGCCAGCAGCTTGGGGACTAGCGGGATTGGTGAGCAGTACTTC.

V is TRBV7-9 and J is TRBJ1-2, with D tentatively TRBD1 (6 bases). V was trimmed by 0 bases and J by 10 bases, leaving 18 bases between them. CDR1 is SEHNR, CDR2 FQNEAQ, per germline (reference sequence). The CDR3 is 15 amino acids. The CDR3 DNA reads as TGTGCCAGCAGCTTAGCGCTTCTTAGGGGGGAGGCCTACACCTTC. It translates to CASSLALLRGEAYTF.

The chain uses TRBV28 and TRBJ2-7; TRBD2 matches at 13 bases. Germline CDR1 reads MDHEN; CDR2 reads SYDVKM. V shed 2 bases, J shed 6 bases, and the junction held 10 bases outside the gene matches. This CDR3 has 17 residues. CDR3 amino acids: CASSLRLAGGPLSEQYF. The CDR3 DNA follows: TGTGCCAGCAGTTTAAGACTAGCGGGGGGCCCCCTGAGCGAGCAGTACTTC.

V gene TRBV7-9 combines with J gene TRBJ1-6; 7 positions match TRBD1. In germline, CDR1 is SEHNR, CDR2 FQNEAQ (reference sequence). CDR3 length equals 16 residues. V lost 5 bases to trimming and J lost 0 bases; unmatched junction nucleotides: 4. The CDR3 DNA sequence: TGTGCCAGCAGCCCGGACAGGAGCTCCTATAATTCACCCCTCCACTTT. Translation gives CASSPDRSSYNSPLHF. Variable domain in full (rest from reference TRBV7-9 and TRBJ1-6): DTGVSQNPRHKITKRGQNVTFRCDPISEHNRLYWYRQTLGQGPEFLTYFQNEAQLEKSRLLSDRFSAERPKGSFSTLEIQRTEQGDSAMYLCASSPDRSSYNSPLHFGNGTRLTVT.

This clone was counted only a few times. The chain links TRBV2 to TRBJ2-5, with D perhaps matching TRBD1 (5 bases). Looked up from germline, CDR1 is SNHLY and CDR2 is FYNNEI. Trimming removed 8 bases from V and 0 bases from J, with 13 bases in between. CDR3 length equals 14 residues. CDR3 protein: CASWGSKYQETQYF. In nucleotides, the CDR3 is TGTGCCAGCTGGGGCTCCAAGTACCAAGAGACCCAGTACTTC.

The chain has TRBV5-6 and TRBJ1-6; perhaps TRBD1 as D (5 bases). The CDR3 is 15 residues long. Germline lookup yields CDR1 SGHDT and CDR2 YYEEEE. Trimming stripped 6 bases from V and 7 bases from J, with 17 bases between. Written as DNA, the CDR3 is TGTGCCAGCACCACTTCGGGGGTGTGGAATTCACCCCTCCACTTT. This sequence encodes CASTTSGVWNSPLHF.